The 10 T cell receptor beta chains given below trace back to one sample, sequenced in a study of cytomegalovirus exposure and HLA in healthy donors. Here immunoSEQ multiplex PCR was the method, and the copy in TCRdb shows in-frame clones only, minus some. The sample records approximately 120,000 clones, around 90% being singletons. The sample consisted of PBMCs. Receptors originate from a woman aged 18-35 years in good health and CMV-seronegative.

The V and J genes are TRBV28 and TRBJ1-1; 10 bases map to TRBD1. Losses at the gene ends were 4 bases for V and 5 bases for J; bases not matched to a gene: 7. CDR1 and CDR2 from the germline V gene are MDHEN and SYDVKM. The CDR3 contains 15 residues. CDR3 protein: CASSSAGTGETEAFF. The CDR3 bases are TGTGCCAGCAGTTCCGCCGGGACAGGGGAAACTGAAGCTTTCTTT.

This chain uses TRBV7-8 with TRBJ2-1; TRBD2 agrees at 8 bases. The germline CDR1 and CDR2 sequences are SGHVS and FQNEAQ. The CDR3 is 17 residues long. V lost 1 base, J lost 0 bases, and 5 bases stayed unmatched. CDR3 sequence reads: CASSLGSGGPSYNEQFF. The DNA of the CDR3 is TGTGCCAGCAGCTTAGGGAGCGGGGGACCCTCCTACAATGAGCAGTTCTTC.

The chain joins TRBV28 to TRBJ2-7; 10 positions match TRBD1. The CDR3 covers 16 residues. With 6 bases clipped from V and 7 bases from J, the junction kept 15 bases outside the gene matches. In germline, CDR1 is MDHEN, CDR2 SYDVKM. The CDR3 sequence is CASRPATGTGAWEQYF. CDR3 DNA: TGTGCCAGCAGGCCCGCCACCGGGACAGGGGCGTGGGAGCAGTACTTC.

The rearrangement links TRBV11-2 to TRBJ1-4; 9 bases map to TRBD1. Germline CDR1 reads SGHAT; CDR2 reads FQNNGV. J lost 4 bases, V lost 1 base, and 7 bases had no gene match. There are 17 residues in the CDR3. This CDR3 reads CASSLGLQGAVNEKLFF. The CDR3 DNA reads as TGTGCCAGCAGCTTAGGATTACAGGGGGCTGTTAATGAAAAACTGTTTTTT.

The chain joins TRBV2 to TRBJ1-6; possible D gene TRBD1, 5 bases. Looked up from germline, CDR1 is SNHLY and CDR2 is FYNNEI. The CDR3 is 13 amino acids. Trimming took off 7 bases at V and 8 bases at J, with 12 bases between the two ends. The DNA for the CDR3 is TGTGCCAGCACTTTAATAGGGGATTCACCCCTCCACTTT. Residues: CASTLIGDSPLHF.

The chain joins TRBV27 to TRBJ1-1; possible D gene TRBD1, 5 bases. CDR3 length equals 14 residues. Trimming left V 3 bases short and J 3 bases short, with 11 bases between. The V gene's germline CDR1 is MNHEY and CDR2 SMNVEV (reference sequence). The CDR3 DNA is TGTGCCAGCAGTTTGTCAGGGAGGGACACTGAAGCTTTCTTT. This sequence encodes CASSLSGRDTEAFF.

V is TRBV5-1 and J is TRBJ2-1; 7 bases are a match to TRBD2. CDR3 length: 15 amino acids. CDR1 is SGHRS and CDR2 is YFSETQ in the germline V gene. V gave up 4 bases and J gave up 2 bases; unmatched junction bases: 6. Here the CDR3 reads CASSLTSGTYNEQFF. CDR3 coding DNA: TGCGCCAGCAGCCTGACCAGCGGGACCTACAATGAGCAGTTCTTC.

The chain is built from TRBV7-9 and TRBJ2-7, with 10 bases lining up with TRBD1. V was clipped by 5 bases and J by 2 bases; unmatched bases: 6. The CDR3 sequence is 15 residues long. CDR1 is SEHNR, CDR2 FQNEAQ, per germline (reference sequence). CDR3 nucleotide sequence: TGTGCCAGCAGCCCCGGACAGGGGGTCCCCTACGAGCAGTACTTC. Protein sequence: CASSPGQGVPYEQYF.

This chain connects TRBV5-1 to TRBJ2-2; 10 bases match TRBD2. The germline CDR1 and CDR2 sequences are SGHRS and YFSETQ. This CDR3 region has 15 residues. V lost 4 bases, J lost 6 bases, and 6 bases stayed unmatched. The CDR3 DNA is TGCGCCAGCAGCCTAGGACTAGCGGAGGCCGGGGAGCTGTTTTTT. Translation gives CASSLGLAEAGELFF.

The chain uses TRBV7-2 and TRBJ1-1; D ambiguous. The germline gives CDR1 SGHTA, CDR2 FQGNSA. The V gene lost 2 bases and the J gene lost 2 bases, with 9 bases spanning the gap. This CDR3 has 14 residues. In nucleotides, the CDR3 is TGTGCCAGCAGCTTAATCCAGTCCAACACTGAAGCTTTCTTT. This gives the protein CASSLIQSNTEAFF.